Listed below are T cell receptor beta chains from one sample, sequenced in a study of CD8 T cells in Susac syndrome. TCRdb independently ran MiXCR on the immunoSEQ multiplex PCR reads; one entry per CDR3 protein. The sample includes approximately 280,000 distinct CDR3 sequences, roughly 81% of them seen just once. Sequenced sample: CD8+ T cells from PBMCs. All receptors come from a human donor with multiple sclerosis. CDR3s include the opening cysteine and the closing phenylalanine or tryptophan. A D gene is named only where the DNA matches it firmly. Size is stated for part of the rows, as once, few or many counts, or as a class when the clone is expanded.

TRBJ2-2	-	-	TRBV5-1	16	CASSFEGTRYTGELFF	TGCGCCAGCAGCTTTGAAGGGACGCGCTACACCGGGGAGCTGTTTTTT
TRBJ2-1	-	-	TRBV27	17	CASSPFDSRPTYNEQFF	TGTGCCAGCAGTCCGTTTGATAGCAGGCCAACCTACAATGAGCAGTTCTTC
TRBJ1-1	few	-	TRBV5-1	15	CASSLSGTLNTEAFF	TGCGCCAGCAGCTTGTCCGGGACGCTTAACACTGAAGCTTTCTTT
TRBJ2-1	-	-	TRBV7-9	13	CASSLAPSREQFF	TGTGCCAGCAGCTTAGCGCCTAGCCGCGAGCAGTTCTTC
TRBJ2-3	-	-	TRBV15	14	CATSGSESGDTQYF	TGTGCCACCAGCGGCTCAGAGTCGGGAGATACGCAGTATTTT
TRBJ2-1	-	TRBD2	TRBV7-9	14	CASSFSGNYNEQFF	TGTGCCAGCAGCTTTAGCGGGAACTACAATGAGCAGTTCTTC
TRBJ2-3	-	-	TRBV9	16	CASSAQGRPGTDTQYF	TGTGCCAGCAGCGCCCAGGGGAGGCCGGGCACAGATACGCAGTATTTT
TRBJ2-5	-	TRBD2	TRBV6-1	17	CASSGIAGGRAAETQYF	TGTGCCAGCAGTGGAATAGCGGGCGGGAGGGCCGCTGAGACCCAGTACTTC
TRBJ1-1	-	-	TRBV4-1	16	CASSQEGGTPNTEAFF	TGCGCCAGCAGCCAAGAAGGGGGAACACCGAACACTGAAGCTTTCTTT
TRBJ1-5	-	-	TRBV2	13	CASSAVGNQPQHF	TGTGCCAGCAGTGCAGTCGGAAATCAGCCCCAGCATTTT
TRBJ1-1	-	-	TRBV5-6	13	CASNSGTHTEAFF	TGTGCCAGCAACAGCGGGACCCACACTGAAGCTTTCTTT
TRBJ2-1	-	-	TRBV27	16	CASSPRRTRWYNEQFF	TGTGCCAGCAGCCCACGCCGCACTAGATGGTACAATGAGCAGTTCTTC
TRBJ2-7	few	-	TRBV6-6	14	CASSYSVSRYEQYF	TGTGCCAGCAGTTACTCAGTATCCAGGTACGAGCAGTACTTC
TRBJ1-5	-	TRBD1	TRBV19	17	CASRRGTVQNSNQPQHF	TGTGCCAGTAGGCGCGGGACAGTCCAAAATAGCAATCAGCCCCAGCATTTT
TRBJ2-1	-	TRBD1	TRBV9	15	CASSASTGYSNEQFF	TGTGCCAGCAGCGCCTCGACAGGGTACAGCAATGAGCAGTTCTTC
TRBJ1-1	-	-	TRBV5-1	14	CASSLDRDITEAFF	TGCGCCAGCAGCTTGGACAGGGATATCACTGAAGCTTTCTTT
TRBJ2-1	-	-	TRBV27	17	CASRPGIYKNPSNEQFF	TGTGCCAGCAGACCTGGGATTTATAAAAACCCTTCCAATGAGCAGTTCTTC
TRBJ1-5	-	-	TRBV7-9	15	CASSGTGSGDQPQHF	TGTGCCAGCAGCGGTACAGGTTCGGGCGATCAGCCCCAGCATTTT
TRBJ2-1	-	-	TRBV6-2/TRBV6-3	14	CASFGGGGLNEQFF	TGTGCCAGCTTTGGAGGTGGGGGGCTCAATGAGCAGTTCTTC
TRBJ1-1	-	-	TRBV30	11	CAWSGNLEAFF	TGTGCCTGGTCCGGCAACCTTGAAGCTTTCTTT
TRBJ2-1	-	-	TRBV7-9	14	CASSLEATSNEQFF	TGTGCCAGCAGCTTAGAGGCGACTAGCAATGAGCAGTTCTTC
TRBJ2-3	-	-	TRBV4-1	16	CASSQEVRDPPDTQYF	TGCGCCAGCAGCCAAGAGGTCAGGGACCCACCAGATACGCAGTATTTT
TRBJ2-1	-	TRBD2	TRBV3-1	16	CASSRPELADYNEQFF	TGTGCCAGCAGCCGACCGGAACTAGCGGACTACAATGAGCAGTTCTTC
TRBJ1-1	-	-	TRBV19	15	CASSMAASGLSEAFF	TGTGCCAGTAGTATGGCCGCATCCGGGTTGTCTGAAGCTTTCTTT
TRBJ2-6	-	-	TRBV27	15	CASSLIGSGANVLTF	TGTGCCAGCAGTTTGATAGGGTCTGGGGCCAACGTCCTGACTTTC
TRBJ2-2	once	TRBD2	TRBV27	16	CASSPLPGLATGELFF	TGTGCCAGCAGTCCTCTACCGGGACTAGCGACCGGGGAGCTGTTTTTT
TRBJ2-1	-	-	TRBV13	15	CASIQGGASNNEQFF	TGTGCCAGCATCCAAGGGGGGGCCTCAAACAATGAGCAGTTCTTC
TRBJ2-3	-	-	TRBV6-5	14	CASSPLPKADTQYF	TGTGCCAGCAGTCCCCTGCCTAAGGCAGATACGCAGTATTTT
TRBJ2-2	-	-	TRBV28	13	CASSLRGTGELFF	TGTGCCAGCAGTTTGCGGGGCACCGGGGAGCTGTTTTTT
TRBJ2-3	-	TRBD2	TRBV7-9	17	CASSGGTSGKYTDTQYF	TGTGCCAGCAGCGGGGGGACTAGCGGGAAGTACACAGATACGCAGTATTTT
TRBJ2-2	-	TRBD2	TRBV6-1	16	CATSSSGSDRAGELFF	TGTGCCACCTCTTCTAGCGGGAGCGACAGGGCCGGGGAGCTGTTTTTT
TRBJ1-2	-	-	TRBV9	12	CASSERVHGYTF	TGTGCCTCCTCGGAGAGAGTCCATGGCTACACCTTC
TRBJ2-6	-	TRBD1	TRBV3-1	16	CASSGRTGTSTNVLTF	TGTGCCAGCAGCGGCCGGACAGGGACCTCTACCAACGTCCTGACTTTC